Presented here are 20 T cell receptor beta chains from one specimen sequenced in a study of blood T cell repertoires in COVID-19 (dated by TCRdb to about 2020). Libraries were constructed by the immunoSEQ multiplex PCR assay. TCRdb holds this immuneACCESS table with in-frame rearrangements only. Some clones are missing; in checked studies, unresolved V genes explain under half, and the rest has no known cause. This sample gives about 120,000 clones in total; approximately 90% of them show up just once. The ten largest clones capture less than 2% of the sample. The sample was peripheral blood. The origin of the receptors is a human donor with active COVID-19. The donor label of this sample is uncertain.

The chain carries TRBV9 and TRBJ1-1; D is unresolved. This CDR3 is 13 amino acids long. Germline CDR1 SGDLS, CDR2 YYNGEE. The ends were cut back, 3 bases at V and 2 bases at J, with 8 bases in the middle. The CDR3 DNA is TGTGCCAGCAGCGACTCCATAAACACTGAAGCTTTCTTT. Translated, it gives CASSDSINTEAFF.

V is TRBV6-5 and J is TRBJ2-7; D remains unclear. V gave up 2 bases and J gave up 6 bases, with 20 bases separating them. The CDR3 runs to 16 residues. The germline gives CDR1 MNHEY, CDR2 SVGAGI. The CDR3: CASSYGGRQRISEQYF. The CDR3 DNA reads TGTGCCAGCAGTTACGGTGGCCGACAACGCATTTCCGAGCAGTACTTC.

The table lists this clone with a count of one. The CDR3 here is CASSFLSGSTDTQYF. DNA of the CDR3: TGTGCCAGCAGCTTCCTTAGCGGGAGCACAGATACGCAGTATTTT. The gene calls are TRBV11-1 and TRBJ2-3; 7 nucleotides line up with TRBD2. The germline V gene encodes CDR1 SGHAT and CDR2 FQDESV (reference sequence). V shed 3 bases and J 0 bases; nucleotides not matched to a gene: 3. This CDR3 contains 15 residues. The full variable domain, completed using reference TRBV11-1 and TRBJ2-3, is EAEVAQSPRYKITEKSQAVAFWCDPISGHATLYWYRQILGQGPELLVQFQDESVVDDSQLPKDRFSAERLKGVDSTLKIQPAELGDSAMYLCASSFLSGSTDTQYFGPGTRLTVL.

This chain connects TRBV4-1 to TRBJ1-5, with D hard to call. The CDR3 loop spans 15 amino acids. The V gene lost 1 base and the J gene lost 6 bases, with 13 bases spanning the gap. CDR1 and CDR2 (germline): MGHRA, YSYEKL. CDR3 DNA: TGCGCCAGCAGCCAAGGGTGGGGAGGAGGTCAGCCCCAGCATTTT. Its protein product is CASSQGWGGGQPQHF.

This chain connects TRBV9 to TRBJ2-1; 7 bases line up with TRBD1. The CDR3 loop spans 15 amino acids. After removal of 0 bases from V and 9 bases from J, the junction contained 9 bases not matched to a gene. CDR1 is SGDLS and CDR2 is YYNGEE in the germline V gene. The DNA of the CDR3 is TGTGCCAGCAGCGTAGAGAGAACCAACAGGGGTGAGCAGTTCTTC. Translation gives CASSVERTNRGEQFF. Filled out from reference TRBV9 and TRBJ2-1, the complete variable domain reads DSGVTQTPKHLITATGQRVTLRCSPRSGDLSVYWYQQSLDQGLQFLIQYYNGEERAKGNILERFSAQQFPDLHSELNLSSLELGDSALYFCASSVERTNRGEQFFGPGTRLTVL.

CDR3 in DNA: TGTGCCAGCGGAGAAACGGGACAGTATAATGAAAAACTGTTTTTT. Residues: CASGETGQYNEKLFF. The chain couples TRBV7-8 to TRBJ1-4; 7 bases line up with TRBD1. The CDR3 totals 15 residues. Trimming removed 8 bases from V and 4 bases from J; junction bases left unmatched: 10. The germline gives CDR1 SGHVS, CDR2 FQNEAQ.

The chain recombines TRBV24-1 with TRBJ2-1; 11 bases line up with TRBD2. The V segment lost 7 bases and the J segment 7 bases; nucleotides outside the gene matches: 5. The CDR3 is made up of 14 amino acids. The V gene's germline CDR1 is KGHDR and CDR2 SFDVKD. CDR3 amino acids: CATRTSGEMNEQFF. The CDR3 coding sequence is TGTGCCACCAGGACTAGCGGGGAAATGAATGAGCAGTTCTTC.

The chain combines TRBV2 with TRBJ2-3; 10 bases agree with TRBD1. CDR3 size: 14 residues. Germline V gene sequence: CDR1 SNHLY, CDR2 FYNNEI. J was trimmed by 3 bases and V by 10 bases; bases with no gene match: 7. The DNA for the CDR3 is TGTGCCACTAGGACAGGGGGTACTACAGATACGCAGTATTTT. Residues: CATRTGGTTDTQYF. Using reference TRBV2 and TRBJ2-3 for the parts outside the CDR3, the full variable domain is EPEVTQTPSHQVTQMGQEVILRCVPISNHLYFYWYRQILGQKVEFLVSFYNNEISEKSEIFDDQFSVERPDGSNFTLKIRSTKLEDSAMYFCATRTGGTTDTQYFGPGTRLTVL.

The CDR3 loop is CAISGSSGFTHTDTQYF. The CDR3 nucleotides are TGTGCCATCAGTGGGTCTAGCGGCTTCACTCACACAGATACGCAGTATTTT. This chain uses TRBV10-3 with TRBJ2-3; 7 bases map to TRBD2. With V trimmed by 4 bases and J by 2 bases, 12 bases remained unmatched. The CDR3 is 17 residues long. Germline assignment: CDR1 ENHRY and CDR2 SYGVKD.

The V and J genes are TRBV6-6 and TRBJ1-1; 7 bases fit TRBD1. The J segment lost 2 bases and the V segment lost 5 bases, leaving 5 bases of the junction unmatched. The CDR3 length is 14 residues. The germline V gene encodes CDR1 MNHNY and CDR2 SVGAGI (reference sequence). CDR3: CASSPGTDNTEAFF. DNA for the CDR3: TGTGCCAGCAGTCCAGGGACAGACAACACTGAAGCTTTCTTT.

In this sample, this clone turned up a few times. As DNA, the CDR3 is TGTGCCAGCAATAAGGACAGCCCCTACGAGCAGTACTTC. This codes for CASNKDSPYEQYF. The chain uses TRBV5-8 and TRBJ2-7; D possibly corresponds to TRBD1 (6 bases). CDR1 is SGHTS and CDR2 is YDEGEE in the germline V gene. The CDR3 spans 13 residues. Trimming stripped 6 bases from V and 2 bases from J, with 12 bases between.

This clone was counted only a few times. J is TRBJ2-7 and V is TRBV5-5, with D tentatively TRBD2 (6 bases). Per the germline V gene, CDR1 is SGHKS and CDR2 is YYEKEE (reference sequence). Trimming took 4 bases from V and 3 from J, leaving 8 bases between them. The CDR3 is made up of 12 amino acids. CDR3 loop: CASSVGGYEQYF. The CDR3, as DNA: TGTGCCAGCAGCGTGGGAGGCTACGAGCAGTACTTC.

The chain has TRBV6-5 and TRBJ1-2, with D tentatively TRBD1 (6 bases). The CDR3 runs 14 residues. Germline V lookup: CDR1 MNHEY, CDR2 SVGAGI. Trimming took off 6 bases at V and 5 bases at J, with 16 bases between the two ends. The CDR3 region is CASSPDRTRYGYTF. In DNA form, the CDR3 reads TGTGCCAGCAGCCCGGACAGAACGAGATATGGCTACACCTTC.

V and J are TRBV2 and TRBJ2-7, with 9 bases that match TRBD1. Germline V gene data show CDR1 as SNHLY and CDR2 as FYNNEI. The J segment lost 6 bases and the V segment lost 6 bases, leaving 12 bases of the junction unmatched. The CDR3 is 15 residues long. CDR3: CASRKDRGGALEQYF. DNA for the CDR3: TGTGCCAGCAGAAAGGACAGGGGAGGGGCCCTCGAGCAGTACTTC.

The V call is TRBV7-2, the J call TRBJ1-5; perhaps TRBD1 as D (6 bases). V was trimmed by 0 bases and J by 7 bases, leaving 16 bases between them. CDR3 size: 16 residues. Looked up from germline, CDR1 is SGHTA and CDR2 is FQGNSA. Here the CDR3 DNA reads TGTGCCAGCAGCTTAGCGGGGGCAGGGGTGAAGCAGCCCCAGCATTTT. Its translation: CASSLAGAGVKQPQHF.

This chain joins TRBV6-2 or TRBV6-3 and TRBJ2-1, with D possibly matching TRBD2 (6 bases). CDR1 is MNHEY and CDR2 is SVGEGT in the germline V gene. Trimming shortened V by 5 bases and J by 4 bases, and 18 bases separated the two germline ends. CDR3 size: 16 residues. Here the CDR3 reads CASSTLAGLAYNEQFF. The CDR3 bases are TGTGCCAGCAGTACCCTTGCGGGATTGGCTTACAATGAGCAGTTCTTC.

This chain connects TRBV3-1 (or the pseudogene TRBV3-2) to TRBJ1-4, with a possible D match to TRBD1 (6 bases). This CDR3 spans 14 amino acids. Deletions cut 3 bases from V and 7 bases from J, with 12 bases between. Germline V lookup: CDR1 LGHDT, CDR2 YNNKEL (reference sequence). The CDR3 DNA reads TGTGCCAGCAGCCAGGGGGCTTCCGCTGAAAAACTGTTTTTT. As protein: CASSQGASAEKLFF.

The chain uses TRBV5-6 and TRBJ1-6; TRBD1 agrees at 9 bases. The germline V gene has CDR1 SGHDT and CDR2 YYEEEE. The V segment lost 3 bases and the J segment 4 bases; nucleotides outside the gene matches: 2. CDR3 length: 15 amino acids. CDR3 sequence: CASSSGTGYNSPLHF. The CDR3 DNA sequence: TGTGCCAGCAGCTCCGGGACAGGGTATAATTCACCCCTCCACTTT.

The V call is TRBV4-3, the J call TRBJ2-5; D may be TRBD2 (6 bases). The germline gives CDR1 LGHNA, CDR2 YSLEER. V gave up 4 bases and J gave up 5 bases, with 17 bases separating them. The CDR3 totals 15 residues. CDR3 in amino acids: CASSPVEGTGETQYF. In DNA form, the CDR3 reads TGCGCCAGCAGCCCTGTGGAGGGGACGGGGGAGACCCAGTACTTC.

The chain employs TRBV12-5 and TRBJ2-1; 9 nucleotides agree with TRBD1. The CDR3 contains 14 residues. V lost 1 base to trimming and J lost 9 bases; unmatched junction nucleotides: 4. CDR1 is LGHNT, CDR2 FRNRAP, per germline. The CDR3 is CASGLGTGGGEQFF. The CDR3 DNA follows: TGTGCTAGTGGTTTGGGAACAGGGGGCGGTGAGCAGTTCTTC. The whole variable domain, filled in from reference TRBV12-5 and TRBJ2-1, reads DARVTQTPRHKVTEMGQEVTMRCQPILGHNTVFWYRQTMMQGLELLAYFRNRAPLDDSGMPKDRFSAEMPDATLATLKIQPSEPRDSAVYFCASGLGTGGGEQFFGPGTRLTVL.